This is a list of T cell receptor beta chains from one sample in a study of T cell responses to AZD1222 COVID-19 vaccine. Method: immunoSEQ multiplex PCR; TCRdb's copy keeps in-frame clones and lacks some. The table has around 110,000 clones, around 90% seen once; the top ten hold roughly 6.2%. Sequenced here: peripheral blood, sampled 28 days after the second AZD1222 dose. The receptors were gathered from an adult who received the AZD1222 COVID-19 vaccine. Both conserved end residues are part of each CDR3. A D gene is named only where the DNA matches it firmly. A clone size is listed for some rows: how often the clone was seen (once, few, many), or a class if it is expanded.

abundance,d_gene,j_gene,v_gene,CDR3nt,CDR3aa
NA,NA,TRBJ2-3,TRBV7-2,TGTGCCAGCAGCCCTGGGACCTCCACAGATACGCAGTATTTT,CASSPGTSTDTQYF
NA,TRBD1,TRBJ1-1,TRBV28,TGTGCCAGCACCATCCGGGACAGGGGAACTGAAGCTTTCTTT,CASTIRDRGTEAFF
NA,TRBD2,TRBJ2-5,TRBV10-2,TGCGCCAGCAGTGATTCCCTAGGACTAGGGCAGTACTTC,CASSDSLGLGQYF
NA,TRBD1,TRBJ1-5,TRBV29-1,TGCAGCGTGGCCAGGGGGACCAGCAATCAGCCCCAGCATTTT,CSVARGTSNQPQHF
NA,NA,TRBJ1-2,TRBV28,TGTGCCAGCAGTTTAGCGGTTATGCCATCTCCTAACTATGGCTACACCTTC,CASSLAVMPSPNYGYTF
NA,NA,TRBJ1-2,TRBV7-8,TGTGCCAGCAGCTTAGGGCCGGGTAGCGGCTACACCTTC,CASSLGPGSGYTF
NA,TRBD2,TRBJ2-5,TRBV7-2,TGTGCCAGCAGCTTTACTAGCGGATACCAAGAGACCCAGTACTTC,CASSFTSGYQETQYF
NA,TRBD2,TRBJ2-5,TRBV5-5,TGTGCCAGCAGCAGCCGGGGGGAGGAGACCCAGTACTTC,CASSSRGEETQYF
NA,NA,TRBJ1-6,TRBV6-5,TGTGCCAGCAGTTACTCCAGCTCCTATAATTCACCCCTCCACTTT,CASSYSSSYNSPLHF
once,NA,TRBJ2-1,TRBV18,TGTGCCAGCTCACATACAGGGTTCCCTTCCTACAATGAGCAGTTCTTC,CASSHTGFPSYNEQFF
NA,TRBD1,TRBJ1-6,TRBV27,TGTGCCAGCAGTTTATCAGGGACAGGTCTGGCGTATAATTCACCCCTCCACTTT,CASSLSGTGLAYNSPLHF
NA,NA,TRBJ1-4,TRBV5-1,TGCGCCAGCAGCGGGGGGCCGAATGAAAAACTGTTTTTT,CASSGGPNEKLFF
NA,NA,TRBJ1-5,TRBV7-2,TGTGCCAGCAGCAATAGAAGGGCGGGGCCAGGCCAGCCCCAGCATTTT,CASSNRRAGPGQPQHF
NA,NA,TRBJ2-2,TRBV29-1,TGCAGCGTTGATCGGGGGAACACCGGGGAGCTGTTTTTT,CSVDRGNTGELFF
NA,NA,TRBJ2-2,TRBV28,TGTGCCAGCAGCCCCGTAGGGGGGATGGGCACCGGGGAGCTGTTTTTT,CASSPVGGMGTGELFF
NA,NA,TRBJ1-3,TRBV6-6,TGTGCCAGCAGTTACCGGGGAATCTCTGGAAACACCATATATTTT,CASSYRGISGNTIYF
NA,NA,TRBJ1-5,TRBV4-3,TGCGCCAGCAGCCAAGAACCCCGAAATCAGCCCCAGCATTTT,CASSQEPRNQPQHF
NA,TRBD1,TRBJ1-6,TRBV7-6,TGTGCCAGCAGCTTAGGGACAGGGCGTAATTCACCCCTCCACTTT,CASSLGTGRNSPLHF
NA,TRBD1,TRBJ1-6,TRBV6-1,TGTGCCAGCAGTGGGGACAGGGCTTACTATAATTCACCCCTCCACTTT,CASSGDRAYYNSPLHF
NA,NA,TRBJ1-6,TRBV6-2/TRBV6-3,TGTGCCAGCAGCACCAGAAATTCACCCCTCCACTTT,CASSTRNSPLHF
NA,TRBD2,TRBJ2-3,TRBV7-9,TGTGCCAGCAGCTTAGTGTCTAGCGGGGGCCCCACAGATACGCAGTATTTT,CASSLVSSGGPTDTQYF
NA,TRBD1,TRBJ1-4,TRBV5-4,TGTGCCAGCAGCTTGGGGGGGCGAGGACAGGCTAATGAAAAACTGTTTTTT,CASSLGGRGQANEKLFF
NA,NA,TRBJ1-3,TRBV4-3,TGCGCCAGCAGCCAAGATTGGCGACGAAACTCTGGAAACACCATATATTTT,CASSQDWRRNSGNTIYF
once,TRBD2,TRBJ2-7,TRBV7-2,TGTGCCAGCAGCCCTAACGCGGGAGACCCCTACGAGCAGTACTTC,CASSPNAGDPYEQYF
NA,TRBD1,TRBJ2-7,TRBV25-1,TGTGCCACCAGTGGACAGGGGGCCGGGGAGCAGTACTTC,CATSGQGAGEQYF
NA,TRBD2,TRBJ2-7,TRBV6-2/TRBV6-3,TGTGCCAGCATCCCTAGGAAAACTAGCGGGACCGAGCAGTACTTC,CASIPRKTSGTEQYF
NA,NA,TRBJ1-1,TRBV7-8,TGTGCCAGCAGCTATCGTACAGGGAGGATCACTGAAGCTTTCTTT,CASSYRTGRITEAFF
NA,NA,TRBJ1-6,TRBV4-3,TGCGCCAGCAGCCAAGATTCGGGGGCTGGTAATAATTCACCCCTCCACTTT,CASSQDSGAGNNSPLHF
NA,NA,TRBJ1-4,TRBV5-1,TGCGCCAGCAGTCAAAGGGGGGCAACTAATGAAAAACTGTTTTTT,CASSQRGATNEKLFF
NA,NA,TRBJ1-6,TRBV19,TGTGCCAGTAAAGGTCTCGGGGATTCACCCCTCCACTTT,CASKGLGDSPLHF
NA,NA,TRBJ2-7,TRBV5-1,TGCGCCAGCAGCCTACCTGGGACTCTGGGCTACGAGCAGTACTTC,CASSLPGTLGYEQYF
NA,NA,TRBJ1-4,TRBV4-2,TGTGCCAGCAGCCAGGTAGAAAGGACAGATGAAAAACTGTTTTTT,CASSQVERTDEKLFF
NA,NA,TRBJ2-2,TRBV21-1,TGTGCCAGCAGTAAGGGGGAAAACACCGGGGAGCTGTTTTTT,CASSKGENTGELFF
few,NA,TRBJ1-1,TRBV23-1,TGCGCCAGCAGTCAACCTCGTGAACGTGAGGAGGTGGACACTGAAGCTTTCTTT,CASSQPREREEVDTEAFF
once,NA,TRBJ1-4,TRBV12-5,TGTGCTAGTGGTTATAGGCACAGGGCAGGGTGTACGGCTAATGAAAAACTGTTTTTT,CASGYRHRAGCTANEKLFF
NA,TRBD1,TRBJ2-7,TRBV18,TGTGCCAGCTCACCGGGACAGGGTCTCCCCGAGCAGTACTTC,CASSPGQGLPEQYF
NA,NA,TRBJ1-3,TRBV10-2,TGCGCCAGCAGTGAGAGAAGAGGGAGAGGAAACACCATATATTTT,CASSERRGRGNTIYF
NA,NA,TRBJ1-5,TRBV2,TGTGCCAGCAGTGGTTATAGCAATCAGCCCCAGCATTTT,CASSGYSNQPQHF
NA,TRBD1,TRBJ1-5,TRBV10-2,TGCGCCAGCAGTGAGGCGACAGGGGGCGGACAGCCCCAGCATTTT,CASSEATGGGQPQHF
NA,NA,TRBJ2-4,TRBV6-5,TGTGCCAGCAGTTGGCGCCCCCCTGGTTTCAAAAACATTCAGTACTTC,CASSWRPPGFKNIQYF